These T cell receptor beta chains were read from a single sample in a study of blood T cell repertoires in COVID-19. Assay used: immunoSEQ multiplex PCR; TCRdb lists only in-frame clones, some missing. Among roughly 150,000 clones listed, under 90% were seen once. The sample was peripheral blood. The receptor set was obtained from a woman aged 80 or over with acute or convalescent COVID-19. Both conserved end residues are part of each CDR3. D genes are given only for firm matches. The listing skips clone size in some rows; elsewhere it reads once, few, many or a size class.

d_call clone_size j_call v_call cdr3_aa cdr3_nt
- - TRBJ1-5 TRBV6-2/TRBV6-3 CASSLQARRPQHF TGTGCCAGCAGTCTCCAAGCCCGAAGGCCCCAGCATTTT
TRBD2 - TRBJ2-1 TRBV9 CASSPQTGGLNNEQFF TGTGCCAGCAGCCCTCAAACGGGGGGGCTTAATAATGAGCAGTTCTTC
- - TRBJ2-5 TRBV9 CASSVGPSGQETQYF TGTGCCAGCAGCGTAGGTCCCAGCGGGCAAGAGACCCAGTACTTC
TRBD1 - TRBJ1-1 TRBV10-3 CAISDGQATLEAFF TGTGCCATCAGTGACGGACAGGCAACTCTGGAAGCTTTCTTT
- - TRBJ1-5 TRBV9 CASSVDGGSNQPQHF TGTGCCAGCAGCGTAGACGGGGGGAGCAATCAGCCCCAGCATTTT
- - TRBJ1-3 TRBV30 CGSVFPSGNTIYF TGTGGGTCGGTCTTCCCCTCTGGAAACACCATATATTTT
- - TRBJ2-1 TRBV19 CASSIALEGREQFF TGTGCCAGTAGTATAGCACTAGAGGGTAGGGAGCAGTTCTTC
- many TRBJ1-1 TRBV6-1 CASSERAGAPGEAFF TGTGCCAGCAGTGAGAGGGCAGGTGCCCCGGGTGAAGCTTTCTTT
TRBD1 - TRBJ2-2 TRBV5-8 CASSLRTGGSGELFF TGTGCCAGCAGCTTGCGGACAGGGGGTTCCGGGGAGCTGTTTTTT
TRBD2 - TRBJ2-3 TRBV11-2 CASRGTAGAVPSTDTQYF TGTGCCAGCAGGGGTACAGCGGGAGCCGTACCGAGCACAGATACGCAGTATTTT
- - TRBJ2-3 TRBV7-2 CASSFSGTDTQYF TGTGCCAGCAGCTTTTCAGGGACAGATACGCAGTATTTT
- - TRBJ1-6 TRBV3-1/TRBV3-2 CASSRGHPGNSPLHF TGTGCCAGCAGCCGAGGACACCCAGGAAATTCACCCCTCCACTTT
- few TRBJ1-1 TRBV10-3 CAISEMLLSTEAFF TGTGCCATCAGTGAGATGTTGTTGAGCACTGAAGCTTTCTTT
- - TRBJ2-5 TRBV2 CASSESGETQYF TGTGCCAGCAGTGAATCGGGGGAGACCCAGTACTTC
- - TRBJ1-2 TRBV6-5 CASSYSLAPNYGYTF TGTGCCAGCAGTTACTCATTGGCCCCTAACTATGGCTACACCTTC
TRBD2 - TRBJ2-7 TRBV10-3 CAIRGLAGGSYEQYF TGTGCCATCAGGGGACTAGCGGGAGGGTCCTACGAGCAGTACTTC
TRBD1 - TRBJ1-6 TRBV5-1 CASSKDRGGGSPLHF TGCGCCAGCAGCAAGGACAGGGGTGGTGGTTCACCCCTCCACTTT
- - TRBJ2-2 TRBV27 CASSFRVTGELFF TGTGCCAGCAGTTTCAGGGTCACCGGGGAGCTGTTTTTT
- once TRBJ2-7 TRBV5-6 CASSSGTFGYEQYF TGTGCCAGCAGCTCTGGGACATTCGGCTACGAGCAGTACTTC
- - TRBJ2-5 TRBV7-3 CASSAFVTDKETQYF TGTGCCAGCAGCGCCTTTGTGACAGACAAAGAGACCCAGTACTTC
- few TRBJ2-7 TRBV12-3/TRBV12-4 CASSLAASEQYF TGTGCCAGCAGTTTAGCCGCGTCCGAGCAGTACTTC
- once TRBJ1-1 TRBV10-3 CAIRDTGKGTEAFF TGTGCCATCAGGGACACAGGGAAGGGCACTGAAGCTTTCTTT
- - TRBJ1-1 TRBV6-4 CASSRLQGAEAFF TGTGCCAGCTCTCGTCTACAGGGCGCTGAAGCTTTCTTT
TRBD1 few TRBJ2-7 TRBV7-9 CASSSPRGQSDF TGTGCCAGCAGCTCCCCTCGGGGACAGTCGGACTTC
- - TRBJ1-1 TRBV18 CASSPVYMNTEAFF TGTGCCAGCTCACCGGTATACATGAACACTGAAGCTTTCTTT
TRBD2 - TRBJ2-7 TRBV10-3 CAISGSGGLSYEQYF TGTGCCATCAGTGGCAGCGGGGGCCTCTCCTACGAGCAGTACTTC
- - TRBJ1-1 TRBV12-3/TRBV12-4 CASSSPTGRAFF TGTGCCAGCAGCTCACCAACAGGGAGAGCTTTCTTT
- - TRBJ2-5 TRBV9 CASSGRIDGTQYF TGTGCCAGCAGCGGCCGTATAGATGGGACCCAGTACTTC
- - TRBJ2-1 TRBV4-3 CASSQDSGRNEQFF TGCGCCAGCAGCCAAGACAGTGGGCGCAATGAGCAGTTCTTC
- - TRBJ1-2 TRBV27 CASRPVGGKGGYTF TGTGCCAGCAGACCGGTGGGGGGGAAGGGTGGCTACACCTTC